These 29 T cell receptor beta chains were sequenced from one sample in a study of OX40 agonist ivuxolimab in advanced cancers. Libraries were prepared by immunoSEQ multiplex PCR; TCRdb keeps only in-frame clonotypes and omits some of them. Of over 100,000 clones listed, roughly nine tenths are singletons. The sequences come from CD4+ or CD8+ T cells sorted from blood, collected in a trial of the OX40 agonist ivuxolimab. Receptor source: an adult with an advanced solid tumor such as melanoma, head and neck, liver or kidney cancer.

This CDR3 reads CASSQEGRLNTEAFF. The DNA for the CDR3 is TGCGCCAGCAGCCAAGAGGGCAGGTTGAACACTGAAGCTTTCTTT. The V call is TRBV4-3, the J call TRBJ1-1; D gene ambiguous. The germline V gene encodes CDR1 LGHNA and CDR2 YSLEER. The CDR3 has 15 residues. V was clipped by 0 bases and J by 0 bases, with 8 bases between them.

This sequence joins TRBV7-2 and TRBJ1-2; a possible D gene is TRBD1 (6 bases). The CDR3 extends over 17 amino acids. Deletions cut 1 base from V and 6 bases from J, with 21 bases between. Looked up from germline, CDR1 is SGHTA and CDR2 is FQGNSA. CDR3 loop: CASSLGGAGVFLNGYTF. The CDR3 DNA sequence: TGTGCCAGCAGCTTAGGGGGGGCCGGCGTTTTTCTGAATGGCTACACCTTC.

The chain uses TRBV7-3 and TRBJ2-2; 7 bases are shared with TRBD1. Germline lookup yields CDR1 SGHTA and CDR2 FQGTGA. V was clipped by 2 bases and J by 3 bases; unmatched bases: 3. CDR3 length equals 15 residues. In nucleotides, the CDR3 is TGTGCCAGCAGCTTAGGAACAGGGGACACCGGGGAGCTGTTTTTT. It codes for CASSLGTGDTGELFF.

Concerning this clone itself: Other DNA sequences within the sample encode an identical CDR3. The chain links TRBV19 to TRBJ1-4, with a weak D call TRBD1 (5 bases). Trimming took off 2 bases at V and 5 bases at J, with 9 bases between the two ends. CDR3 length: 14 amino acids. The germline gives CDR1 LNHDA, CDR2 SQIVND (reference sequence). The chain's CDR3 is CASSISGGNEKLFF. For the CDR3, the DNA is TGTGCCAGTAGTATATCCGGGGGGAATGAAAAACTGTTTTTT.

V and J are TRBV19 and TRBJ2-6; unclear D gene. The CDR3 spans 16 residues. V lost 0 bases and J lost 0, with 6 bases in between. CDR1 LNHDA and CDR2 SQIVND come from the germline V gene (reference sequence). CDR3 sequence (DNA): TGTGCCAGTAGTATAGATGGCTCCTCTGGGGCCAACGTCCTGACTTTC. Its translation is CASSIDGSSGANVLTF.

This clone appeared a few times. The chain employs TRBV19 and TRBJ1-1, with TRBD1 identical over 9 bases. The germline V gene has CDR1 LNHDA and CDR2 SQIVND (reference sequence). This CDR3 comprises 15 residues. Trimming took 4 bases from V and 5 from J; bases not matched to a gene: 8. As DNA, the CDR3 is TGTGCCAGTAGTACTAAACAGGGGGCTGGGACTGAAGCTTTCTTT. This gives the protein CASSTKQGAGTEAFF.

The V and J genes are TRBV10-3 and TRBJ2-2; 9 positions agree with TRBD1. V shed 7 bases, J shed 6 bases, and the junction held 6 bases outside the gene matches. Looked up from germline, CDR1 is ENHRY and CDR2 is SYGVKD. This CDR3 region has 14 residues. The DNA of the CDR3 is TGTGCCATCACCTCACAGGGGGCGGCCGGGGAGCTGTTTTTT. Protein product: CAITSQGAAGELFF.

The V gene is TRBV28, the J gene TRBJ1-1; TRBD1 aligns across 9 bases. Per germline, CDR1 MDHEN and CDR2 SYDVKM. The CDR3 loop spans 14 amino acids. V lost 6 bases and J lost 5; bases outside the gene matches: 7. For the CDR3, the DNA is TGTGCCAGCAGCCTGACAGGGGGTAGGACTGAAGCTTTCTTT. It translates to CASSLTGGRTEAFF.

The chain carries TRBV7-6 and TRBJ2-5, with unresolved D. The CDR3 has 11 residues. The V end was cut by 4 bases, the J end by 1 base, with 1 base between. Per the germline V gene, CDR1 is SGHVS and CDR2 is FNYEAQ. The CDR3 spells CASSSQETQYF. In nucleotides, the CDR3 is TGTGCCAGCAGCTCCCAAGAGACCCAGTACTTC.

This clone occurred once. The chain employs TRBV28 and TRBJ1-2, with 9 bases fitting TRBD1. J gave up 3 bases and V 4 bases, and 9 bases lay outside the gene matches. Germline V CDR1 and CDR2: MDHEN, SYDVKM. This CDR3 region has 16 residues. The CDR3 loop reads CASSSLTGGADYGYTF. CDR3 sequence (DNA): TGTGCCAGCAGTTCCCTTACAGGGGGCGCTGACTATGGCTACACCTTC.

V usage is TRBV28 and J usage is TRBJ1-1; D call uncertain. Germline V gene lookup returns CDR1 MDHEN and CDR2 SYDVKM. Trimming left V 3 bases short and J 10 bases short, with 12 bases between. CDR3 size: 12 residues. CDR3 region: CASSLGSQRAFF. CDR3 bases: TGTGCCAGCAGTTTGGGATCCCAACGAGCTTTCTTT.

The gene calls are TRBV6-5 and TRBJ2-7; maybe TRBD2 (6 bases). Per germline, CDR1 MNHEY and CDR2 SVGAGI. V lost 0 bases, J lost 7 bases, and 13 bases lay in between. This CDR3 comprises 14 residues. The CDR3 loop is CASSYSNGGGEQYF. The CDR3 nucleotides read TGTGCCAGCAGTTACTCGAATGGTGGGGGGGAGCAGTACTTC.

This chain uses TRBV7-8 with TRBJ1-4, with D possibly TRBD1 on 6 matching bases. Germline CDR1 reads SGHVS; CDR2 reads FQNEAQ. Trimming removed 4 bases at V and 7 bases at J, with 16 bases between. The CDR3 spans 15 residues. The CDR3: CASSSKEGGGEKLFF. CDR3 nucleotide sequence: TGTGCCAGCAGCTCAAAGGAGGGAGGGGGTGAAAAACTGTTTTTT.

The chain carries TRBV30 and TRBJ1-3; unclear D gene. The CDR3 is 14 residues long. V lost 1 base, J lost 2 bases, and 9 bases lay in between. In germline, CDR1 is GTSNPN, CDR2 SVGIG (reference sequence). The CDR3 DNA sequence: TGTGCCTGGAGTGGTACCGGGGCTGGAAACACCATATATTTT. Translated, it gives CAWSGTGAGNTIYF.

The chain has TRBV19 and TRBJ1-5; D is possibly TRBD1 (6 bases). CDR1 is LNHDA, CDR2 SQIVND, per germline (reference sequence). The ends were cut back, 6 bases at V and 1 base at J, with 10 bases in the middle. The CDR3 has 14 amino acids. The DNA of the CDR3 is TGTGCCAGTAGGACGGACAGAAGCAATCAGCCCCAGCATTTT. Translated: CASRTDRSNQPQHF.

This rearrangement joins TRBV28 to TRBJ2-2, with TRBD2 matching over 8 bases. Germline-derived CDR1 and CDR2 are MDHEN and SYDVKM. The V gene end was trimmed by 5 bases and the J gene end by 1 base; junction bases not matched to a gene: 12. The CDR3 covers 18 residues. CDR3 loop: CASSDPLSSGGNTGELFF. DNA for the CDR3: TGTGCCAGCAGTGACCCCCTATCGAGCGGGGGGAACACCGGGGAGCTGTTTTTT. Using reference TRBV28 and TRBJ2-2 for the parts outside the CDR3, the full variable domain is DVKVTQSSRYLVKRTGEKVFLECVQDMDHENMFWYRQDPGLGLRLIYFSYDVKMKEKGDIPEGYSVSREKKERFSLILESASTNQTSMYLCASSDPLSSGGNTGELFFGEGSRLTVL.

The chain uses TRBV9 and TRBJ2-1, with unresolved D. Germline CDR1 is SGDLS and CDR2 is YYNGEE. The length of the CDR3 is 12 residues. V lost 4 bases and J 10 bases, leaving 12 bases between the germline ends. This CDR3 is CASSLDFGEQFF. The CDR3 nucleotides are TGTGCCAGCAGCTTAGACTTTGGGGAGCAGTTCTTC.

This chain links TRBV7-9 with TRBJ1-5; 10 bases fit TRBD1. Per the germline V gene, CDR1 is SEHNR and CDR2 is FQNEAQ (reference sequence). Trimming removed 5 bases from V and 3 bases from J; junction bases left unmatched: 4. The CDR3 covers 15 residues. The DNA for the CDR3 is TGTGCCAGCAGCCAGGACAGGGGGGACAATCAGCCCCAGCATTTT. Protein product: CASSQDRGDNQPQHF.

The chain couples TRBV5-1 to TRBJ2-1, with TRBD1 identical over 10 bases. The CDR3 is 15 residues long. Germline V CDR1 and CDR2: SGHRS, YFSETQ. V lost 0 bases, J lost 5 bases, and 2 bases stayed unmatched. The CDR3 DNA sequence: TGCGCCAGCAGCTTGGGGGGACAGGGGAACAATGAGCAGTTCTTC. This codes for CASSLGGQGNNEQFF.

CDR3 sequence reads: CASSGKDRLNSPLHF. In DNA form, the CDR3 reads TGTGCCAGCAGCGGGAAGGACCGACTTAATTCACCCCTCCACTTT. The rearrangement joins TRBV9 to TRBJ1-6; D gene ambiguous. CDR3 size: 15 residues. Trimming left V 3 bases short and J 6 bases short, with 13 bases between. The V gene's germline CDR1 is SGDLS and CDR2 YYNGEE.

This clone has just a few counts. The J gene is TRBJ1-1, the V gene TRBV20-1; TRBD1 is a possible D gene (5 bases). The CDR3 contains 11 residues. CDR1 and CDR2 from the germline V gene are DFQATT and SNEGSKA (reference sequence). V shed 3 bases and J shed 8 bases, with 10 bases lying between them. CDR3 bases: TGCAGTGCTAGGAGGGGCGGGGAAGCTTTCTTT. It is translated as CSARRGGEAFF.

This chain uses TRBV2 with TRBJ2-2, with unresolved D. V was cut by 2 bases and J by 6 bases, with 7 bases left in between. From germline, CDR1 is SNHLY and CDR2 FYNNEI. The CDR3 contains 13 residues. Here the CDR3 DNA reads TGTGCCAGCAGTGAAAATTTTGCCGGGGAGCTGTTTTTT. This encodes CASSENFAGELFF.

This clone was detected only once. One end of the junction varies from germline; a read error may be responsible. This chain joins TRBV7-7 and TRBJ2-2; D may match TRBD1 or TRBD2 (6 bases each). Looked up from germline, CDR1 is SSHAT and CDR2 is FNYEAQ (reference sequence). The CDR3 spans 15 residues. In nucleotides, the CDR3 is TGTGCTAGCAGCGAAGGGGGGAGGCACACCGGGGAGCTGTTTTTT. Translated, it gives CASSEGGRHTGELFF.

V and J are TRBV28 and TRBJ1-1; D is unclear. V was trimmed by 5 bases and J by 1 base, leaving 17 bases between them. Germline loops: CDR1 MDHEN, CDR2 SYDVKM. The CDR3 extends over 16 amino acids. The CDR3 reads CASSPTRASGNTEAFF. CDR3 DNA sequence: TGTGCCAGCAGTCCTACCCGGGCCTCGGGGAACACTGAAGCTTTCTTT.

The chain carries TRBV28 and TRBJ1-6; 8 bases align to TRBD1. With 6 bases clipped from V and 7 bases from J, the junction kept 2 bases outside the gene matches. CDR1 and CDR2 from the germline V gene are MDHEN and SYDVKM. The CDR3 loop spans 13 amino acids. In DNA form, the CDR3 reads TGTGCCAGCAGGGGACAGGAGAATTCACCCCTCCACTTT. Translating it yields CASRGQENSPLHF.

This sequence joins TRBV19 and TRBJ1-4; D may be TRBD1 (5 bases). V lost 5 bases and J 5 bases, leaving 12 bases between the germline ends. CDR1 and CDR2 (germline): LNHDA, SQIVND (reference sequence). The CDR3 loop spans 14 amino acids. CDR3 bases: TGTGCCAGTAGTGGCAGGGTGGGGAATGAAAAACTGTTTTTT. Amino acid sequence: CASSGRVGNEKLFF.

This sequence joins TRBV28 and TRBJ2-5, with 14 positions matching TRBD2. Germline V gene lookup returns CDR1 MDHEN and CDR2 SYDVKM. V was pared by 6 bases and J by 1 base, with 1 base of the junction left unmatched. The CDR3 runs to 15 residues. This CDR3 is CASRGTSGGQETQYF. The CDR3 DNA sequence: TGTGCCAGCAGAGGGACTAGCGGGGGCCAAGAGACCCAGTACTTC.

V usage is TRBV5-1 and J usage is TRBJ1-3; D call uncertain. Germline V lookup: CDR1 SGHRS, CDR2 YFSETQ. V gave up 4 bases and J gave up 4 bases, with 6 bases separating them. The CDR3 spans 12 residues. In DNA form, the CDR3 reads TGCGCCAGCAGCCCACCCGGAAACACCATATATTTT. Its translation is CASSPPGNTIYF.

The chain employs TRBV7-2 and TRBJ1-1; D call uncertain. Trimming stripped 5 bases from V and 11 bases from J, with 18 bases between. Germline lookup yields CDR1 SGHTA and CDR2 FQGNSA. This CDR3 spans 13 amino acids. The CDR3 loop reads CASSPTPGSSAFF. CDR3 bases: TGTGCCAGCAGCCCCACCCCCGGAAGCTCGGCTTTCTTT.